These 11 T cell receptor beta chains were sequenced from one sample in a study of CD8 T cells in ankylosing spondylitis (dated by TCRdb to the late 2010s). The method behind the library was 5' RACE. The instrument given in TCRdb is Illumina HiSeq 2500. The public reads were run again by TCRdb, first through fastp at Q25 and then through MiXCR, and only productive beta chains were kept. Under each unique CDR3 protein, matching rows form one entry showing the most common genes and DNA. Counted in this sample were around 280,000 distinct CDR3 sequences; approximately 20% of them appeared once. The ten largest clones capture around 7.8% of the sample. The sequencing sample was made of blood, either unsorted or a sorted T cell fraction (not recorded which). These TCRs come from a male donor with ankylosing spondylitis or in good health (not recorded which).

The chain employs TRBV7-3 and TRBJ1-1, with D possibly TRBD1 on 5 matching bases. V gave up 2 bases and J gave up 3 bases, with 13 bases separating them. The CDR3 totals 15 residues. CDR1 is SGHTA, CDR2 FQGTGA, per germline. In nucleotides, the CDR3 is TGTGCCAGCAGCTTATCGGGGGATGGGTACACTGAAGCTTTCTTT. The encoded protein is CASSLSGDGYTEAFF.

V is TRBV3-1 and J is TRBJ2-6, with TRBD1 identical over 8 bases. Looked up from germline, CDR1 is LGHDT and CDR2 is YNNKEL (reference sequence). The CDR3 contains 17 residues. With 3 bases clipped from V and 3 bases from J, the junction kept 7 bases outside the gene matches. CDR3 sequence reads: CASSHRQGAFGANVLTF. CDR3 bases: TGTGCCAGCAGCCATCGCCAGGGGGCTTTTGGGGCCAACGTCCTGACTTTC.

This chain links TRBV20-1 with TRBJ2-1; possible D gene TRBD1, 5 bases. This CDR3 spans 15 amino acids. CDR1 is DFQATT, CDR2 SNEGSKA, per germline (reference sequence). Deletions cut 6 bases from V and 5 bases from J, with 20 bases between. The CDR3 sequence is CSAADSSGRDNEQFF. The CDR3 coding sequence is TGCAGTGCGGCAGACAGCTCGGGTAGGGACAATGAGCAGTTCTTC.

This chain links TRBV5-1 with TRBJ2-2; 8 bases line up with TRBD1. Germline lookup yields CDR1 SGHRS and CDR2 YFSETQ. V lost 4 bases and J lost 0; bases outside the gene matches: 5. The CDR3 has 16 amino acids. This chain's CDR3 is CASSTGTGANTGELFF. The CDR3 DNA reads TGCGCCAGCAGCACAGGGACAGGTGCGAACACCGGGGAGCTGTTTTTT.

The CDR3 nucleotides read TGTGCCAGCAGCTTATCATTTGACAGCGCTAATGAAAAACTGTTTTTT. Its protein product is CASSLSFDSANEKLFF. This chain joins TRBV11-2 and TRBJ1-4, with a tentative D call TRBD1 (5 bases). Germline V CDR1 and CDR2: SGHAT, FQNNGV. Deletions cut 2 bases from V and 3 bases from J, with 13 bases between. This CDR3 spans 16 amino acids.

This clonotype has more than one count but fewer than ten. The gene calls are TRBV12-3 or TRBV12-4 and TRBJ2-5; D might be TRBD1 or TRBD2, each matching 6 bases. The CDR3 contains 14 residues. V lost 5 bases to trimming and J lost 6 bases, with 16 bases between them. The CDR3 sequence is CASSPGPGAKTQYF. The CDR3 DNA follows: TGTGCCAGCAGTCCTGGCCCGGGGGCGAAGACCCAGTACTTC.

This clonotype was observed at least ten times. The chain carries TRBV20-1 and TRBJ1-3; 8 bases line up with TRBD1. Per the germline V gene, CDR1 is DFQATT and CDR2 is SNEGSKA (reference sequence). Trimming cost V 5 bases and J 7 bases; bases outside gene matches: 13. This CDR3 is built from 15 residues. CDR3 region: CSAPRLTGVANTIYF. For the CDR3, the DNA is TGCAGTGCTCCAAGGTTGACAGGGGTTGCGAACACCATATATTTT.

The chain joins TRBV27 to TRBJ2-2; weak D call: TRBD2 (6 bases). This CDR3 is 15 amino acids long. Trimming left V 1 base short and J 5 bases short, with 11 bases between. Germline V gene sequence: CDR1 MNHEY, CDR2 SMNVEV (reference sequence). The CDR3 DNA is TGTGCCAGCAGTTTATTCGGGAGCGGGACCGGGGAGCTGTTTTTT. Protein sequence: CASSLFGSGTGELFF.

CDR3 DNA: TGTGCCAGCAGTTTAATTGGACTAGGGTTGGAGCAGTTCTTC. Translating gives CASSLIGLGLEQFF. The V gene is TRBV28, the J gene TRBJ2-1; 7 positions match TRBD2. V lost 2 bases to trimming and J lost 10 bases; unmatched junction nucleotides: 8. Germline V lookup: CDR1 MDHEN, CDR2 SYDVKM. The CDR3 covers 14 residues.

V and J are TRBV5-6 and TRBJ2-1; 13 bases fit TRBD2. The germline V gene has CDR1 SGHDT and CDR2 YYEEEE. The J segment lost 1 base and the V segment lost 0 bases, leaving 4 bases of the junction unmatched. The CDR3 is made up of 18 amino acids. The CDR3 region has the DNA TGTGCCAGCAGCTTGGGGGGGACTAGCGGGGCGTCCTACAATGAGCAGTTCTTC. This translates into CASSLGGTSGASYNEQFF.

The chain combines TRBV24-1 with TRBJ1-1; the match to TRBD1 covers 7 bases. Germline assignment: CDR1 KGHDR and CDR2 SFDVKD. The CDR3 has 14 residues. The junction had 9 bases not matched to a gene; V was cut back by 9 bases and J by 3 bases. CDR3 bases: TGTGCCACCTCGGGAGAGGGGGCACACACTGAAGCTTTCTTT. Protein product: CATSGEGAHTEAFF.